This record covers a single T cell receptor (beta chain). RNA was extracted from bulk tissue without any cell sorting. The data are from a study of tumor and adjacent non-tumor tissue in lung cancer. CDR3 length: 15 residues. CDR1 is SGHAT, CDR2 FQNNGV, per germline. V gave up 4 bases and J gave up 5 bases, with 15 bases separating them. Three rounds of nested PCR, following a modified ARM-PCR protocol, produced the TCRbeta library. MiXCR, run by TCRdb on the multiplex PCR reads, gives a single entry per CDR3 protein. The sample contains more than 85,000 distinct CDR3 sequences, roughly 75% of which appear only once.

This sequence originates from a woman aged 55-70 years with non-small cell lung cancer. This rearrangement joins TRBV11-2 to TRBJ2-1; D is tentatively TRBD1 or TRBD2 (5 bases each). Sequencing was performed on lung tumor tissue. CDR3 loop: CASSWEMATDNEQFF. DNA for the CDR3: TGTGCCAGCAGCTGGGAGATGGCGACAGACAATGAGCAGTTCTTC.